Shown below are 9 T cell receptor beta chains from a single sample sequenced in a study of T cell repertoires in cytomegalovirus infection. No antigen is known for these receptors. TCRdb reprocessed the reads with MiXCR, giving one entry per CDR3 protein. The table records around 770,000 distinct CDR3 sequences, just under 30% of them present only once. Sample: cultured CD8+ T cells from PBMCs, taken from culture after CMV antigen stimulation. The receptor source for this set is a human donor in good health (CMV status not recorded). Some clones in this sample may be carry-over from other donors' samples.

The chain carries TRBV6-6 and TRBJ2-1; 13 nucleotides agree with TRBD2. This CDR3 is 20 amino acids long. Germline V lookup: CDR1 MNHNY, CDR2 SVGAGI (reference sequence). J gave up 8 bases and V 5 bases, and 21 bases lay outside the gene matches. The CDR3 spells CASSPWDSLILAGGLYEQFF. The DNA of the CDR3 is TGTGCCAGCAGTCCCTGGGACAGTTTAATACTAGCGGGGGGGCTATATGAGCAGTTCTTC.

V is TRBV20-1 and J is TRBJ1-2; D is undetermined. From germline, CDR1 is DFQATT and CDR2 SNEGSKA (reference sequence). Trimming took 0 bases from V and 5 from J, leaving 7 bases between them. CDR3 size: 12 residues. The CDR3: CSARDLGYGYTF. DNA for the CDR3: TGCAGTGCTAGAGATTTGGGTTATGGCTACACCTTC.

This clonotype has a handful of counts. V usage is TRBV10-1 and J usage is TRBJ2-3; the D gene is possibly TRBD2 (6 bases). Germline values: CDR1 WNHNN, CDR2 SYGVQD (reference sequence). V lost 0 bases and J 3 bases, leaving 16 bases between the germline ends. CDR3 size: 17 residues. CDR3 DNA: TGCGCCAGCAGTGAGTCGGGAAAGCGGGCTCGAACAGATACGCAGTATTTT. This codes for CASSESGKRARTDTQYF.

This clonotype was detected ten times or more. The chain recombines TRBV12-3 or TRBV12-4 with TRBJ1-1, with D perhaps matching TRBD1 (5 bases). The length of the CDR3 is 12 residues. V was shortened by 2 bases and J by 9 bases, with 10 bases between the two germline ends. The CDR3, as DNA: TGTGCCAGCAGTTTACCTGGGGCACAAGCTTTCTTT. As protein: CASSLPGAQAFF.

This clonotype was seen only a few times. This chain connects TRBV5-1 to TRBJ2-5; 10 nucleotides align to TRBD2. The germline V gene encodes CDR1 SGHRS and CDR2 YFSETQ. Trimming at V came to 5 bases and at J to 2 bases, leaving 3 bases not matched to a gene. The CDR3 consists of 14 residues. CDR3 DNA: TGCGCCAGCAGACTAGCGGGGAGACAAGAGACCCAGTACTTC. This codes for CASRLAGRQETQYF.

This chain joins TRBV6-6 and TRBJ1-5, with D possibly TRBD1 on 5 matching bases. The V end was cut by 8 bases, the J end by 1 base, with 15 bases between. Germline CDR1 and CDR2: MNHNY and SVGAGI (reference sequence). The CDR3 totals 15 residues. CDR3 sequence (DNA): TGTGCCAGCGGAGAAACCAGGGTCAGCAATCAGCCCCAGCATTTT. Protein: CASGETRVSNQPQHF.

The chain recombines TRBV12-3 or TRBV12-4 with TRBJ2-7; no firm D call. V gave up 3 bases and J gave up 1 base, with 7 bases separating them. CDR3 size: 13 residues. The CDR3 sequence is CASSFGHSYEQYF. The CDR3 coding sequence is TGTGCCAGCAGTTTCGGCCATTCCTACGAGCAGTACTTC.

Comment on this clonotype: Germline is not matched at one junction end, which may reflect a read error. The V call is TRBV7-6, the J call TRBJ1-4; D is unclear. Germline V lookup: CDR1 SGHVS, CDR2 FNYEAQ. The CDR3 is 15 amino acids. In nucleotides, the CDR3 is TGTGCCAGCAGCGGCAGCAAGGCCACTAATGATAAACTGTTTTTT. It yields the protein CASSGSKATNDKLFF.

The rearrangement joins TRBV7-9 to TRBJ2-1; TRBD1 is a possible D gene (5 bases). Per the germline V gene, CDR1 is SEHNR and CDR2 is FQNEAQ (reference sequence). Trimming pared 6 bases from V and 8 bases from J, leaving 14 bases between. The CDR3 loop spans 13 amino acids. The CDR3 DNA follows: TGTGCCAGCAGACCCGGGTTAGGGGATGAGCAGTTCTTC. It encodes CASRPGLGDEQFF.